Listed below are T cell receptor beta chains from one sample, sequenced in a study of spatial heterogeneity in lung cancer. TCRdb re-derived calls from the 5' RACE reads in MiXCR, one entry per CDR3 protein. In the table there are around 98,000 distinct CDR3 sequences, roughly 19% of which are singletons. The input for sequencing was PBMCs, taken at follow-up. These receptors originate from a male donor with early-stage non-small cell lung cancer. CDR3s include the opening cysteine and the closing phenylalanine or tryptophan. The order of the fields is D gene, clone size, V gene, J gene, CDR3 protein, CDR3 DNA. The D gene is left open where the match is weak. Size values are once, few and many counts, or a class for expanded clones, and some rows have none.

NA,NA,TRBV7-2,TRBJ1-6,CASSLLVQGQSPLHF,TGTGCCAGCAGCTTATTAGTACAGGGACAATCACCCCTCCACTTT
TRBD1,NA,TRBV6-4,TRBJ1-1,CASSQTGGGTEAFF,TGTGCCAGCAGCCAAACAGGGGGGGGCACTGAAGCTTTCTTT
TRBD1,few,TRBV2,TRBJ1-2,CASSTETGGVYGYTF,TGTGCCAGCAGCACAGAGACAGGGGGCGTTTATGGCTACACCTTC
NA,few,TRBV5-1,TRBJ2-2,CASSRMDPNTGELFF,TGCGCCAGCAGCAGAATGGACCCTAACACCGGGGAGCTGTTTTTT
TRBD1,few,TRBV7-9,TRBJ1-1,CASITGQGSNTEAFF,TGTGCCAGCATCACTGGACAGGGGTCGAACACTGAAGCTTTCTTT
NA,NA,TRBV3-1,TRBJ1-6,CASSQEGISPLHF,TGTGCCAGCAGCCAAGAGGGAATTTCACCCCTCCACTTT
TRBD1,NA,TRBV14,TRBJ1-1,CASSPIEPGQGGFNTEAFF,TGTGCCAGCAGCCCTATTGAGCCGGGACAGGGGGGATTTAACACTGAAGCTTTCTTT
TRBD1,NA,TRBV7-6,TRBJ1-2,CASSPDRGDYGYTF,TGTGCCAGCAGCCCGGACAGGGGGGACTATGGCTACACCTTC
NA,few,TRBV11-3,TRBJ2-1,CASSKTDYNEQFF,TGTGCCAGCAGCAAGACGGATTACAATGAGCAGTTCTTC
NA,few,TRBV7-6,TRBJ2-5,CASSAGLPSGGQETQYF,TGTGCCAGCAGCGCAGGCCTCCCGTCTGGCGGGCAAGAGACCCAGTACTTC